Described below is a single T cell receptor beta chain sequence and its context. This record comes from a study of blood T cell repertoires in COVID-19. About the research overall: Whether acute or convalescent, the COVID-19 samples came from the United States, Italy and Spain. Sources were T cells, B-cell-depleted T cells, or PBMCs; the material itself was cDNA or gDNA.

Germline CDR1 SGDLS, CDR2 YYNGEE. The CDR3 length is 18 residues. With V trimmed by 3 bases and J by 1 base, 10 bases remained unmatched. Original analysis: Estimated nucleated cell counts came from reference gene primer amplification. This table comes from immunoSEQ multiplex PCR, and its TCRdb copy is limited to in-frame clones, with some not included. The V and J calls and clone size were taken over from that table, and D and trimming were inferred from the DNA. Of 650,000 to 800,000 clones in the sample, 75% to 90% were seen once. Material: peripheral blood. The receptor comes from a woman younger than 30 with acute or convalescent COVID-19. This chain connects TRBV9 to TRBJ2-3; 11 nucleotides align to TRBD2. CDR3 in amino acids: CASSGISGGAKGTDTQYF. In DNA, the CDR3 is TGTGCCAGCAGCGGGATTAGCGGGGGGGCGAAAGGCACAGATACGCAGTATTTT.